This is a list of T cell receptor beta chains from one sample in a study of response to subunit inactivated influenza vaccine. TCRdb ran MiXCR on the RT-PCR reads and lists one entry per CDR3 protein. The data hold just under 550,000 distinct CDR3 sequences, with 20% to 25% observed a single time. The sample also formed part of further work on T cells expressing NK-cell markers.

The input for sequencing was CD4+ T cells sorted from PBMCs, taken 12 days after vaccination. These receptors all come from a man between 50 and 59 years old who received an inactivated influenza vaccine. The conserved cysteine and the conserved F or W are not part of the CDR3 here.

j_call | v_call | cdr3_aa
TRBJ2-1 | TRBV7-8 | ASRQPIGGFNNEQF
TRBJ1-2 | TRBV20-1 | SARIQGVPMGGYT
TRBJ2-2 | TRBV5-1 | ASSLVEELF
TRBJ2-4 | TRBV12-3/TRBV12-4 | ASGTQLAKNIQY
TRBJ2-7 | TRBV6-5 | ASRDGHYEQY
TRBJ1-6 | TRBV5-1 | ASSSGRPDNSPLH
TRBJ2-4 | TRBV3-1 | ASSVQLAKNIQY
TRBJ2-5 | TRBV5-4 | ASSLVEGQKETQY
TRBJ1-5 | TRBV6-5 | ASSYRQRDQPQH
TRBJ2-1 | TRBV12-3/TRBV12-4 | ASSLSAGGPNEQF
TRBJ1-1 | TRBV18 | ASSPTGQVNTEAF
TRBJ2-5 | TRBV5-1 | ASSSGLAGGPWETQY
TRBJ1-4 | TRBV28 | ASNPPDNEKLF
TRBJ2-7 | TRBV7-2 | ASTSGRLASGEQY
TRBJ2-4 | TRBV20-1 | SAPRTSGAKNIQY
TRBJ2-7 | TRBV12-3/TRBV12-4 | ASTMTSGRVYEQY
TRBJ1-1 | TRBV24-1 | ATSESGGTEAF
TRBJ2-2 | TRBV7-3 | ASSWGADDGELF
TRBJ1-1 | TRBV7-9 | ASSFNRGNTEAF
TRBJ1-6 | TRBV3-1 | ASSQFRQGGNSPLH
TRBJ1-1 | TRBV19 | ASSIDPGTVNTEAF
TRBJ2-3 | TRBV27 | ASKRVSTDTQY
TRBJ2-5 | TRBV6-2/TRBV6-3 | ASSTRPGGVQETQY
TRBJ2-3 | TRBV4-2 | ASSQDGDPSTDTQY
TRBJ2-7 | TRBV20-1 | SARAGASGRKYEQY
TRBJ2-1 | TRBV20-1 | SASRVFPVGNEQF
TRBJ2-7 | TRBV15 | ATSGDYREQY
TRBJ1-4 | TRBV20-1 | SASARFNEKLF
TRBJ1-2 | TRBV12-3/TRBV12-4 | ASSLQGNGYT
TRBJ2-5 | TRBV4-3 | ASSQAPQGGQETQY
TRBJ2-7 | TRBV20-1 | SAPRGAGPYEQY
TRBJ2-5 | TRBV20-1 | SARDHAGRETQY
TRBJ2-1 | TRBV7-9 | ASSLGPGTGAYNEQF
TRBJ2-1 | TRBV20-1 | SANRRGGLDEQF
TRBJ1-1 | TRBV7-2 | ASTRGAGVSTEAF
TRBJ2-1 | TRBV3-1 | ASSQVLGPVNEQF
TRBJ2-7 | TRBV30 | AWSPREGREQY
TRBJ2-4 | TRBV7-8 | ASSLVGGEAKNIQY
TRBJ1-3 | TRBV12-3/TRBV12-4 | ASSRRGESAGNTIY
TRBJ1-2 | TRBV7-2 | ASSLGLNNYGYT
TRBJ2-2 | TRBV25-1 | ASSELSRDTGELF
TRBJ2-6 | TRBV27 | ASTTTPGANVLT
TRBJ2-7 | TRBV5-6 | ASSQDNYEQY
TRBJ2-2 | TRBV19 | ASSITGFGELF
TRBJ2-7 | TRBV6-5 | ASSYPARTSSYEQY
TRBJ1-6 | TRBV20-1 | SASSGDSPLH
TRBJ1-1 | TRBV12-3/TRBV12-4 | ASSEQGRDTEAF
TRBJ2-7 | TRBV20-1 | SAAYGRNYEQY
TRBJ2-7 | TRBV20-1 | SARPGLAQYEQY
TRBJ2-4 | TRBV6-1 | ASRGGDSPKNIQY
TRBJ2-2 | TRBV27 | ASALEPGTGELF
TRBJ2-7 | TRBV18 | ASSRRQVHEQY
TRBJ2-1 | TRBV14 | ASSLAFLDGEQF
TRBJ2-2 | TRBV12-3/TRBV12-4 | ASGRGWELF